The clone carrying this T cell receptor (beta chain) was seen only once. The data are from a study of T cell changes during pregnancy in multiple sclerosis. The assay was immunoSEQ multiplex PCR, and TCRdb's table has in-frame clones only and misses some. The top ten clones hold about 2.5% of a sample with tens of thousands of clones, about 90% of them seen once. V dropped 1 base and J dropped 8 bases, with 12 bases sitting between them. This CDR3 has 14 residues. The germline gives CDR1 MNHEY, CDR2 SVGAGI. The clonotype comes from a female donor with multiple sclerosis, enrolled in a pregnancy study. The chain uses TRBV6-5 and TRBJ2-1; D may be TRBD2 (7 bases). The input for sequencing was peripheral blood, taken before pregnancy. The CDR3 nucleotides read TGTGCCAGCAGTTACTGGCAGGGGAGGGATGAGCAGTTCTTC. Protein: CASSYWQGRDEQFF.